This note documents a single T cell receptor (beta chain) sequence. Per the authors' pipeline: From reference gene primer amplification, estimates of nucleated cell counts were derived. Produced via immunoSEQ multiplex PCR; TCRdb's table is partial and in-frame only. V, J and clone size derive from that table, while D and trimming were established from the DNA sequence. The sample has fewer than 90,000 clones, approximately 75% seen once. This CDR3 is built from 13 residues. Germline V lookup: CDR1 SGHVS, CDR2 FQNEAQ. Trimming pared 5 bases from V and 0 bases from J, leaving 6 bases between. The sample originates from a study of blood T cell repertoires in COVID-19. The overall study: The United States, Italy and Spain were the sources of the acute and convalescent COVID-19 samples. PBMCs, B-cell-depleted T cells, or T cells were the source of the cDNA or gDNA that made up the material.

The receptor's source is a woman aged 45-65 years with acute or convalescent COVID-19. The J gene is TRBJ2-3, the V gene TRBV7-8; D uncertain. Input material: peripheral blood. The CDR3 nucleotides are TGTGCCAGCAGCGGCTCTAGCACAGATACGCAGTATTTT. Protein sequence: CASSGSSTDTQYF.